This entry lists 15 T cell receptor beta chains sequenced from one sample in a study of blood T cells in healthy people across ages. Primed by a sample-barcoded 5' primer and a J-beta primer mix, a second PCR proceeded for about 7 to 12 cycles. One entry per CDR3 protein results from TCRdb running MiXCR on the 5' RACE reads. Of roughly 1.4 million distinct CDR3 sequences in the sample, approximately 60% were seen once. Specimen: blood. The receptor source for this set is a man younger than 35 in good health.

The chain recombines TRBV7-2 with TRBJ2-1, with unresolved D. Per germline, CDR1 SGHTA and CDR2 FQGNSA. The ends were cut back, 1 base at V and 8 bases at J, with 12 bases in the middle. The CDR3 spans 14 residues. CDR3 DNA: TGTGCCAGCAGCTTAGATGGCACGCGGTATGAGCAGTTCTTC. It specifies CASSLDGTRYEQFF.

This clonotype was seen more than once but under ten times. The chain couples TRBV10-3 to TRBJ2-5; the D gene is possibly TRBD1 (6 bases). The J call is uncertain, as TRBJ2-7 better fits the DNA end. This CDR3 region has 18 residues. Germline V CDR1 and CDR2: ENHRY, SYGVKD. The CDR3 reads CAISEKSRQDHLLYEQYF. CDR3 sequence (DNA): TGTGCCATCAGTGAGAAAAGCCGACAGGACCATTTATTATACGAGCAGTACTTC.

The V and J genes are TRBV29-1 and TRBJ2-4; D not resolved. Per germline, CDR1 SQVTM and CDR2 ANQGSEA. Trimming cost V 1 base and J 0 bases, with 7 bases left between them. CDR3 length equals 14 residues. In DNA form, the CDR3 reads TGCAGCGTTGAAGGGGGTTTAGCCAAAAACATTCAGTACTTC. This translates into CSVEGGLAKNIQYF.

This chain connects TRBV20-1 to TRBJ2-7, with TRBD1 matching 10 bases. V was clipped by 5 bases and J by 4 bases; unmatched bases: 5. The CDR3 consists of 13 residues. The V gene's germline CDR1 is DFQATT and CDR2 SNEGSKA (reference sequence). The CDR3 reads CSASRTGGYEQYF. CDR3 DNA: TGCAGTGCTTCCCGGACAGGGGGATACGAGCAGTACTTC.

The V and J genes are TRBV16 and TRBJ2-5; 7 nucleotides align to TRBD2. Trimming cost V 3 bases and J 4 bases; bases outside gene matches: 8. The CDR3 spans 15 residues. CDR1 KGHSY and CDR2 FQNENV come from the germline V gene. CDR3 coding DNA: TGTGCCAGCAGCCAGGGAAGCGGGGCAGGAGAGACCCAGTACTTC. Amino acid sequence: CASSQGSGAGETQYF.

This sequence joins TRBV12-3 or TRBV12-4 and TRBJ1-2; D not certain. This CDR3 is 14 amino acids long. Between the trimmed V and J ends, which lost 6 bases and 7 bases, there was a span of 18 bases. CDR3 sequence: CASSYGSREAGYTF. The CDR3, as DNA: TGTGCCAGCAGCTATGGGTCTAGGGAGGCTGGCTACACCTTC.

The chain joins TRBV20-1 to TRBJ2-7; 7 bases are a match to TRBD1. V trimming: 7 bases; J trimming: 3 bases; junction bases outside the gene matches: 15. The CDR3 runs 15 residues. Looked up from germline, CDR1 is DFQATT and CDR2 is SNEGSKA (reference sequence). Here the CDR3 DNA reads TGCAGTGGCCGTTCCGGGACAGATGCCAGCTACGAGCAGTACTTC. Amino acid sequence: CSGRSGTDASYEQYF.

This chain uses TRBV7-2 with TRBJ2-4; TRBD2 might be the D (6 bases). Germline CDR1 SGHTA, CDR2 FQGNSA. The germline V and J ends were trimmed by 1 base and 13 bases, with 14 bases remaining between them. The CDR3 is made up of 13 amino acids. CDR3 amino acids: CASSLVEGGEQYF. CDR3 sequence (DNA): TGTGCCAGCAGCTTAGTCGAGGGCGGGGAGCAGTACTTC.

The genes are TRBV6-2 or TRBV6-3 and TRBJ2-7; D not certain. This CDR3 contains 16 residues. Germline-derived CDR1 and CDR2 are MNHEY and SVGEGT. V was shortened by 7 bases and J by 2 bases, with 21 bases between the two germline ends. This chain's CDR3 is CASTPSGPYETYEQYF. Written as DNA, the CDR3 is TGTGCCAGCACCCCCAGTGGACCCTACGAGACCTACGAGCAGTACTTC.

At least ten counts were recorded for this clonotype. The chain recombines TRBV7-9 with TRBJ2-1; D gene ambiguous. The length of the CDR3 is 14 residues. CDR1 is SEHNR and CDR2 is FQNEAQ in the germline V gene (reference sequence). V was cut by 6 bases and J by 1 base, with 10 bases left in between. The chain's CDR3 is CASSFSGSYNEQFF. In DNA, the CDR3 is TGTGCCAGCAGTTTCTCGGGTTCCTACAATGAGCAGTTCTTC.

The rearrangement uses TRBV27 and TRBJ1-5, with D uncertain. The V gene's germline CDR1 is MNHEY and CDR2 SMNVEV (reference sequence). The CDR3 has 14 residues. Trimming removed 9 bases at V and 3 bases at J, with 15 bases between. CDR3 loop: CASSRRGINQPQHF. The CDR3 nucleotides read TGTGCCAGTAGTAGGCGAGGGATCAATCAGCCCCAGCATTTT.

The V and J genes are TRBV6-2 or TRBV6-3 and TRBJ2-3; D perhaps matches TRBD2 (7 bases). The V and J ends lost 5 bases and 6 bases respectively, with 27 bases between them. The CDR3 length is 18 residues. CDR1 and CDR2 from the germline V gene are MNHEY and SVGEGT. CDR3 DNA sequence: TGTGCCAGCAGTCCCCCCTTTCGAGGGGGGGTGCGCCGTGATACGCAGTATTTT. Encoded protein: CASSPPFRGGVRRDTQYF.

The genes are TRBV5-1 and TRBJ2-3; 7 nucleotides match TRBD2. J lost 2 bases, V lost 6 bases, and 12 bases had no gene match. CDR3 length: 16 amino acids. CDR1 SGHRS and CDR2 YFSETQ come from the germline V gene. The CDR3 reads CASNRDGGSNTDTQYF. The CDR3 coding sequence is TGCGCCAGCAACCGTGACGGCGGGAGTAACACAGATACGCAGTATTTT.

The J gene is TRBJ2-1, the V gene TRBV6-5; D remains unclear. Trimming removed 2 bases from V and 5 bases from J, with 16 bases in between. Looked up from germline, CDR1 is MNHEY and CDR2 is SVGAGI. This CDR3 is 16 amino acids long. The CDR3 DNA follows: TGTGCCAGCAGTTACATCGTGGAGACTGATAACAATGAGCAGTTCTTC. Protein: CASSYIVETDNNEQFF.

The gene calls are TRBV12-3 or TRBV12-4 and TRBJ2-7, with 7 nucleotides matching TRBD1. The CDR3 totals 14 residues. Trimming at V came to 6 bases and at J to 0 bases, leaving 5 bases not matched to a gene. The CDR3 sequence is CASRQRQGSYEQYF. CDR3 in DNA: TGTGCCAGCAGGCAAAGACAGGGCTCCTACGAGCAGTACTTC.